The 10 T cell receptor beta chains reported below all come from one sample, sequenced in a study of shared clonotypes between healthy human individuals. Naive CD8 populations comprised CD45RO-negative cells positively selected for CCR7, excluding terminally differentiated effector memory CD45RA+ cells. Sequenced by immunoSEQ multiplex PCR; TCRdb stores in-frame clones only, minus some. The sample contains approximately 590,000 clones, roughly 95% of which appear only once. Material for sequencing was naive CD8+ T cells sorted from blood. The receptors here all came from a woman in her twenties or thirties in good health.

The chain combines TRBV4-2 with TRBJ2-7; D may correspond to TRBD1 or TRBD2 (5 bases each). Trimming removed 1 base at V and 2 bases at J, with 12 bases between. Germline V gene data show CDR1 as LGHNA and CDR2 as YNFKEQ. CDR3 length: 15 residues. CDR3 region: CASSQAGTATYEQYF. CDR3 coding DNA: TGTGCCAGCAGCCAAGCCGGGACGGCGACCTACGAGCAGTACTTC.

V and J are TRBV2 and TRBJ2-3; 8 nucleotides align to TRBD1. The CDR3 spans 15 residues. Germline V gene lookup returns CDR1 SNHLY and CDR2 FYNNEI. V shed 4 bases, J shed 5 bases, and the junction held 8 bases outside the gene matches. CDR3 DNA sequence: TGTGCCAGCAGTGCCCTGGGACAGGATTTAGATACGCAGTATTTT. Encoded protein: CASSALGQDLDTQYF.

V usage is TRBV5-8 and J usage is TRBJ2-1; a possible D gene is TRBD2 (6 bases). The CDR3 contains 14 residues. V lost 4 bases and J 15 bases, leaving 23 bases between the germline ends. The germline gives CDR1 SGHTS, CDR2 YDEGEE. In DNA form, the CDR3 reads TGTGCCAGCAGCGGCGGGATTCCAGCTCGCAGACTGTTCTTC. Amino acid sequence: CASSGGIPARRLFF.

The genes are TRBV28 and TRBJ2-3; possible D gene TRBD2, 5 bases. The CDR3 loop spans 14 amino acids. Germline CDR1 is MDHEN and CDR2 is SYDVKM. V was clipped by 4 bases and J by 2 bases, with 10 bases between them. CDR3 region: CASSSLDYTDTQYF. The CDR3 coding sequence is TGTGCCAGCAGTTCACTAGACTACACAGATACGCAGTATTTT.

V and J are TRBV11-2 and TRBJ2-3; no definite D call. CDR1 is SGHAT, CDR2 FQNNGV, per germline. The germline V and J ends were trimmed by 8 bases and 0 bases, with 24 bases remaining between them. CDR3 length equals 18 residues. CDR3 in DNA: TGTGCCAGCGGGTCGACTCCCTTCCCTTTTTTTAGCACAGATACGCAGTATTTT. Residues: CASGSTPFPFFSTDTQYF. The whole variable domain, remainder taken from reference TRBV11-2 and TRBJ2-3, is EAGVAQSPRYKIIEKRQSVAFWCNPISGHATLYWYQQILGQGPKLLIQFQNNGVVDDSQLPKDRFSAERLKGVDSTLKIQPAKLEDSAVYLCASGSTPFPFFSTDTQYFGPGTRLTVL.

The chain uses TRBV6-4 and TRBJ1-2, with D perhaps TRBD1 (5 bases). V was clipped by 0 bases and J by 8 bases, with 19 bases between them. There are 16 residues in the CDR3. Per germline, CDR1 MRHNA and CDR2 SNTAGT. CDR3 DNA: TGTGCCAGCAGTGACTCGAATCCAGGGATGAAAGGCGGCTACACCTTC. Amino acid sequence: CASSDSNPGMKGGYTF.

This clone was detected once. The chain couples TRBV10-2 to TRBJ2-7, with D possibly TRBD1 on 5 matching bases. Germline CDR1 WSHSY, CDR2 SAAADI. The V end lost 2 bases, the J end lost 3 bases, and 14 bases lay between the germline ends. The CDR3 is 15 amino acids. The CDR3 DNA is TGCGCCAGCAGTGAGCAGTGGGGCAGGTACTACGAGCAGTACTTC. It yields the protein CASSEQWGRYYEQYF.

V and J are TRBV27 and TRBJ2-1, with TRBD2 matching 7 bases. The V segment lost 6 bases and the J segment 0 bases; nucleotides outside the gene matches: 8. The CDR3 is made up of 16 amino acids. The V gene's germline CDR1 is MNHEY and CDR2 SMNVEV (reference sequence). The CDR3 reads CASSEGAGISYNEQFF. In DNA form, the CDR3 reads TGTGCCAGCAGCGAAGGAGCGGGAATCTCCTACAATGAGCAGTTCTTC.

The rearrangement joins TRBV7-2 to TRBJ2-2, with D perhaps TRBD2 (5 bases). Between the trimmed V and J ends, which lost 1 base and 5 bases, there was a span of 14 bases. Germline lookup yields CDR1 SGHTA and CDR2 FQGNSA. This CDR3 spans 16 amino acids. CDR3 residues: CASSLGVLVLTGELFF. CDR3 coding DNA: TGTGCCAGCAGCTTAGGGGTACTAGTGCTGACCGGGGAGCTGTTTTTT.

The chain couples TRBV5-5 to TRBJ1-1; D uncertain. This CDR3 region has 13 residues. V was clipped by 4 bases and J by 3 bases, with 10 bases between them. Germline V gene sequence: CDR1 SGHKS, CDR2 YYEKEE (reference sequence). The CDR3 DNA reads TGTGCCAGCAGCCCCCCCATGGACACTGAAGCTTTCTTT. Translating it yields CASSPPMDTEAFF.